One TCR beta chain is described in this entry. The target of this receptor is not known. Within one base of it there is no much larger clone, and no base qualities were kept. In Seattle, one collaborating source enrolled patients while the infection was active and tracked those patients longitudinally over the course of disease. Each collaborating institution followed its own protocols to collect whole blood in K2EDTA tubes. For TCRbeta analysis, collaborators shipped samples as frozen whole blood, isolated PBMCs, or DNA extracted from either of those sample types. TCRbeta CDR3 regions were amplified from genomic DNA by means of the immunoSEQ Assay, a bias-controlled multiplex PCR. From the authors' description of their analysis: The number of nucleated cells in each sample was estimated from the amplification of reference gene primers within the assay. To quantify the absolute abundance of each unique TCRbeta CDR3 rearrangement, sequence reads were collapsed and filtered. For each sample, productive Simpson clonality was calculated as the square root of Simpson's diversity index across productive rearrangements. TCRdb provides this immuneACCESS table in a form limited to in-frame rearrangements. Some clones are lacking; in checked studies, under half of them reflect an unresolved V gene, and why the rest are absent is not known. The V and J calls and the clone size are those of that table, but D and trimming were determined from the DNA. The sample records 150,000 to 200,000 clones, around 79% of which are singletons. The biggest ten clones account for approximately 5.9% of the sample.

The source of the sample is a study of blood T cell repertoires in COVID-19 (dated by TCRdb to 2020 to 2022). Looking at the study overall: The collaborator samples originated in the United States, Italy and Spain and spanned the acute and convalescent phases of COVID-19. The prospective study material was composed of cDNA or gDNA derived from T cells, B-cell-depleted T cells, or PBMCs. The repertoires were released in a freely available public database intended as a resource for research on the immune response to SARS-CoV-2. Where HLA class I and class II types were available, the types were taken from metadata supplied by the sample provider, not from assay-based typing. The dataset comprised deeply sampled blood TCRbeta repertoires from subjects exposed to, actively infected with, or recovered from COVID-19. Samples were obtained from the ongoing ImmuneRACE study (first 160 participants) and from 1,254 subjects provided by 6 global collaborators. Nearly every sample came with metadata listing a de-identified subject ID, COVID-19 status, age in years and sex.

After removal of 4 bases from V and 0 bases from J, the junction retains 4 bases not matched to a gene. The CDR3 runs 15 amino acids, cysteine and phenylalanine included. Just the 45-base CDR3 DNA is kept, in frame starting at base 1. From a lookup of the germline V gene (reference sequence), CDR1 and CDR2 are SGHKS and YYEKEE. Results the study describes overall, beyond this receptor: How much clinical and demographic metadata was included differed by source and by participant, and the metadata was provided uncurated.

The source is a woman aged 40 to 50 with COVID-19, enrolled during active disease. What was sequenced was peripheral blood. Recombination connected TRBV5-5 to TRBJ1-5, with 7 bases matching TRBD1. The CDR3 here reads CASSPGQDSNQPQHF. The nucleotides read TGTGCCAGCAGCCCCGGACAGGATAGCAATCAGCCCCAGCATTTT.